The 12 T cell receptor beta chains below were found in one sample sequenced in a study of blood T cell repertoires in COVID-19. Using immunoSEQ multiplex PCR, the repertoire was profiled, and TCRdb retains in-frame clones only, with some absent. Of roughly 150,000 clones in the sample, around 80% were seen once. Sequencing used peripheral blood. These receptors came from a human donor with acute or convalescent COVID-19. The donor label of this sample is uncertain.

The V call is TRBV9, the J call TRBJ1-2, with no clear D. CDR3 size: 11 residues. Germline lookup yields CDR1 SGDLS and CDR2 YYNGEE. V lost 7 bases, J lost 0 bases, and 4 bases lay in between. CDR3 sequence: CASQANYGYTF. In DNA, the CDR3 is TGTGCCAGCCAGGCTAACTATGGCTACACCTTC.

This clone is a singleton in its sample. The chain uses TRBV5-1 and TRBJ1-2; no firm D call. The CDR3 sequence is 14 residues long. The V gene's germline CDR1 is SGHRS and CDR2 YFSETQ. Between the trimmed V and J ends, which lost 3 bases and 4 bases, there was a span of 13 bases. This chain's CDR3 is CASSSEALIYGYTF. DNA of the CDR3: TGCGCCAGCAGCTCCGAGGCTCTGATCTATGGCTACACCTTC.

This clone was detected only once. Here the CDR3 reads CASSYSNRGTYGYTF. The DNA for the CDR3 is TGTGCCAGCAGTTACTCGAACAGGGGTACCTATGGCTACACCTTC. V and J are TRBV6-5 and TRBJ1-2; 7 bases match TRBD1. The CDR3 loop spans 15 amino acids. V trimming: 0 bases; J trimming: 4 bases; junction bases outside the gene matches: 5. Germline CDR1 MNHEY, CDR2 SVGAGI.

This clone appeared once. The chain joins TRBV3-1 (or the pseudogene TRBV3-2) to TRBJ2-3; 9 nucleotides agree with TRBD2. The germline V gene encodes CDR1 LGHDT and CDR2 YNNKEL (reference sequence). J was trimmed by 14 bases and V by 1 base; bases with no gene match: 19. The CDR3 is made up of 17 amino acids. In DNA, the CDR3 is TGTGCCAGCAGCCAAGTACGGTCGACGGGACTAGCACCCCACTGGTATTTT. This sequence encodes CASSQVRSTGLAPHWYF.

The sample holds one count of this clone. The chain recombines TRBV19 with TRBJ1-1; D remains ambiguous. V shed 9 bases and J shed 0 bases, with 11 bases lying between them. CDR3 length: 13 residues. Germline CDR1 reads LNHDA; CDR2 reads SQIVND (reference sequence). The CDR3 coding sequence is TGTGCCAGCCAGGTTACCCTGAACACTGAAGCTTTCTTT. Protein sequence: CASQVTLNTEAFF.

The J gene is TRBJ2-7, the V gene TRBV6-5, with TRBD1 as a possible D gene (5 bases). Germline V gene lookup returns CDR1 MNHEY and CDR2 SVGAGI. V lost 6 bases to trimming and J lost 4 bases, with 19 bases between them. CDR3 length: 15 residues. CDR3 sequence reads: CASRRIPDTRYEQYF. The CDR3, as DNA: TGTGCCAGCAGGAGGATTCCGGACACGCGGTACGAGCAGTACTTC.

The chain has TRBV29-1 and TRBJ1-2; 9 nucleotides align to TRBD1. The CDR3 runs 16 residues. V trimming: 7 bases; J trimming: 3 bases; junction bases outside the gene matches: 15. CDR1 SQVTM and CDR2 ANQGSEA come from the germline V gene. The CDR3 DNA is TGCAGCGCGACCGGGACAGGGCCCGTATCAGACTATGGCTACACCTTC. It is translated as CSATGTGPVSDYGYTF.

This sequence joins TRBV5-8 and TRBJ1-2; D call uncertain. The germline V gene encodes CDR1 SGHTS and CDR2 YDEGEE. The CDR3 is 15 amino acids. The V gene lost 2 bases and the J gene lost 4 bases, with 15 bases spanning the gap. The CDR3 is CASSFLNVLRYGYTF. The CDR3 coding sequence is TGTGCCAGCAGCTTTCTTAACGTCCTGCGCTATGGCTACACCTTC.

V and J are TRBV4-1 and TRBJ1-4; 7 bases fit TRBD1. The CDR3 length is 15 residues. Germline CDR1 and CDR2: MGHRA and YSYEKL. The V gene end was trimmed by 1 base and the J gene end by 7 bases; junction bases not matched to a gene: 6. In DNA form, the CDR3 reads TGCGCCAGCAGCCAAGGGCAGGGGGTTTCTGAAAAACTGTTTTTT. Its protein product is CASSQGQGVSEKLFF.

CDR3 DNA: TGTGCCAGCAGTTCACAGGGATCCTATGGCTACACCTTC. The encoded protein is CASSSQGSYGYTF. The gene calls are TRBV6-6 and TRBJ1-2, with D perhaps matching TRBD1 (6 bases). V was trimmed by 4 bases and J by 4 bases, leaving 10 bases between them. The CDR3 is made up of 13 amino acids. Germline loops: CDR1 MNHNY, CDR2 SVGAGI (reference sequence).

The chain joins TRBV7-9 to TRBJ2-5; 8 bases are a match to TRBD1. The CDR3 totals 15 residues. V shed 2 bases, J shed 5 bases, and the junction held 7 bases outside the gene matches. Germline CDR1 and CDR2: SEHNR and FQNEAQ (reference sequence). The DNA of the CDR3 is TGTGCCAGCAGCTTACGGACAGGGAGTGGTGAGACCCAGTACTTC. Protein product: CASSLRTGSGETQYF.

The gene calls are TRBV23-1 and TRBJ1-5; tentatively, D is TRBD1 (6 bases). TRBV23-1 is assigned to the ORF class and has an uncertain function. V dropped 6 bases and J dropped 5 bases, with 14 bases sitting between them. The CDR3 extends over 14 amino acids. This chain's CDR3 is CASSPGQQHQPQHF. The CDR3 DNA is TGCGCCAGCAGCCCGGGACAACAACATCAGCCCCAGCATTTT.